Shown below are 26 T cell receptor beta chains from a single sample sequenced in a study of blood T cell repertoires in COVID-19 (dated by TCRdb to about 2020). Receptor libraries were prepared by the immunoSEQ multiplex PCR assay. TCRdb re-hosts the immuneACCESS table, in-frame sequences only. Its copies lack some clones; in the studies checked, an unresolved V gene accounts for under half of them, and the cause for the rest is not known. The sample table holds about 440,000 clones, of which roughly 87% were seen once. Of the sample, less than 0.75% is held by the ten largest clones. The sample was PBMCs or T cells enriched from blood (not recorded which). Receptors originate from a man younger than 35 who had recovered from COVID-19.

Regarding this clone: An end of the junction does not agree with germline; a read error may underlie this. The chain links TRBV5-4 to TRBJ1-1; no clear D gene. The CDR3 is 12 residues long. Germline lookup yields CDR1 SGHNT and CDR2 YYREEE (reference sequence). The CDR3 loop is CASSLGPAEAFF. The CDR3 DNA reads TGTGCCAGCAGTTTGGGTCCCGCTGAAGCTTTCTTT. The full variable domain, in which reference TRBV5-4 and TRBJ1-1 provide the parts outside the CDR3, is ETGVTQSPTHLIKTRGQQVTLRCSSQSGHNTVSWYQQALGQGPQFIFQYYREEENGRGNFPPRFSGLQFPNYSSELNVNALELDDSALYLCASSLGPAEAFFGQGTRLTVV.

The rearrangement uses TRBV11-3 and TRBJ1-1; TRBD1 agrees at 7 bases. The CDR3 extends over 16 amino acids. CDR1 is SGHNT, CDR2 YENEEA, per germline. Losses at the gene ends were 5 bases for V and 5 bases for J; bases not matched to a gene: 14. The CDR3 region is CASSPRQGEGRTEAFF. The CDR3 nucleotides are TGTGCCAGCAGCCCCCGACAGGGTGAGGGGCGGACTGAAGCTTTCTTT.

The rearrangement uses TRBV18 and TRBJ1-1; 8 bases line up with TRBD1. Germline trimming cut 3 bases from V and 6 bases from J; bases unmatched to any gene: 9. CDR1 KGHSH and CDR2 LQKENI come from the germline V gene. The CDR3 is 15 amino acids. The CDR3 coding sequence is TGTGCCAGCTCACCTACCGCGGACAGGGCAGCTGAAGCTTTCTTT. Translated, it gives CASSPTADRAAEAFF.

The CDR3 region is CASSLGLNQETQYF. Here the CDR3 DNA reads TGTGCCAGCAGCCTGGGACTGAACCAAGAGACCCAGTACTTC. The V call is TRBV5-6, the J call TRBJ2-5; TRBD2 is a possible D gene (6 bases). With 4 bases removed from V and 0 bases from J, the gap between germline ends came to 10 bases. Per the germline V gene, CDR1 is SGHDT and CDR2 is YYEEEE. The CDR3 sequence is 14 residues long.

The CDR3 region is CATSEGGTDSNQPQHF. The CDR3 DNA sequence: TGTGCCACCAGTGAAGGCGGGACAGATAGCAATCAGCCCCAGCATTTT. The chain employs TRBV24-1 and TRBJ1-5, with TRBD1 identical over 7 bases. Germline CDR1 and CDR2: KGHDR and SFDVKD. This CDR3 has 16 residues. The V segment lost 4 bases and the J segment 0 bases; nucleotides outside the gene matches: 5.

The chain joins TRBV10-3 to TRBJ1-1; D ambiguous. This CDR3 spans 12 amino acids. Germline V CDR1 and CDR2: ENHRY, SYGVKD. With 4 bases removed from V and 3 bases from J, the gap between germline ends came to 6 bases. CDR3: CAISAEDTEAFF. CDR3 DNA sequence: TGTGCCATCAGTGCTGAGGACACTGAAGCTTTCTTT.

This chain uses TRBV6-1 with TRBJ2-1; 12 nucleotides align to TRBD2. CDR1 and CDR2 from the germline V gene are MNHNS and SASEGT. The CDR3 totals 16 residues. With V trimmed by 4 bases and J by 8 bases, 9 bases remained unmatched. DNA for the CDR3: TGTGCCAGCAGTGGGCTAGCGGGAGGGCCGGACCATGAGCAGTTCTTC. It is translated as CASSGLAGGPDHEQFF.

This clone was counted a few times. The chain uses TRBV9 and TRBJ1-4, with D possibly TRBD1 on 5 matching bases. Trimming cost V 4 bases and J 3 bases, with 13 bases left between them. The CDR3 extends over 15 amino acids. Germline V gene sequence: CDR1 SGDLS, CDR2 YYNGEE. The CDR3, as DNA: TGTGCCAGCAGCCATCGGGGGTACCCTAATGAAAAACTGTTTTTT. Protein product: CASSHRGYPNEKLFF.

As DNA, the CDR3 is TGTGCCACCAGTGATCCTCTAAGCGATAAGCAGTTCTTC. Translated, it gives CATSDPLSDKQFF. The gene calls are TRBV24-1 and TRBJ2-1; the D is unclear. Germline assignment: CDR1 KGHDR and CDR2 SFDVKD. This CDR3 is 13 amino acids long. Trimming cost V 3 bases and J 11 bases, with 13 bases left between them.

The V gene is TRBV21-1, the J gene TRBJ1-1. TRBV21-1 is a pseudogene locus. The CDR3 length is 17 residues. CDR3 amino acids: CASNTKPNVIPRTEAFF. For the CDR3, the DNA is TGTGCCAGCAATACAAAGCCGAACGTCATCCCTAGGACTGAAGCTTTCTTT.

The chain links TRBV10-3 to TRBJ2-7; 11 nucleotides line up with TRBD1. The CDR3 is made up of 13 amino acids. With 6 bases clipped from V and 3 bases from J, the junction kept 1 base outside the gene matches. Germline loops: CDR1 ENHRY, CDR2 SYGVKD. The CDR3 DNA reads TGTGCCATCAGGGGACAGGGGGACTACGAGCAGTACTTC. Translating gives CAIRGQGDYEQYF.

The V call is TRBV4-1, the J call TRBJ2-1, with 14 bases matching TRBD2. The CDR3 extends over 14 amino acids. Germline V gene lookup returns CDR1 MGHRA and CDR2 YSYEKL. With V trimmed by 4 bases and J by 12 bases, 5 bases remained unmatched. CDR3 sequence: CASSLRLAGGGQFF. The CDR3 region has the DNA TGCGCCAGCAGCCTCCGACTAGCGGGAGGGGGGCAGTTCTTC.

The chain carries TRBV7-9 and TRBJ1-3; 7 nucleotides match TRBD1. Germline CDR1 SEHNR, CDR2 FQNEAQ (reference sequence). The CDR3 is made up of 16 amino acids. V dropped 1 base and J dropped 7; count of bases not matched to a gene: 10. The CDR3 loop reads CASSLGQGGRGNTIYF. CDR3 nucleotide sequence: TGTGCCAGCAGCTTAGGTCAGGGGGGAAGAGGTAACACCATATATTTT.

The genes are TRBV6-5 and TRBJ2-4, with a possible D match to TRBD1 (6 bases). This CDR3 has 13 amino acids. Trimming took off 7 bases at V and 1 base at J, with 8 bases between the two ends. CDR1 and CDR2 (germline): MNHEY, SVGAGI. CDR3 sequence reads: CASTGAAKNIQYF. CDR3 in DNA: TGTGCCAGCACAGGGGCGGCCAAAAACATTCAGTACTTC.

The J gene is TRBJ2-5, the V gene TRBV21-1; the table's D call, TRBD2, has no DNA check behind it. TRBV21-1 is tagged as a pseudogene. This CDR3 spans 13 amino acids. The CDR3 is CASSGGSQETQYF. CDR3 nucleotide sequence: TGTGCCAGCAGCGGAGGCAGCCAAGAGACCCAGTACTTC.

The chain carries TRBV6-4 and TRBJ1-6; D gene uncertain. V lost 3 bases and J lost 8, with 11 bases in between. Germline CDR1 is MRHNA and CDR2 is SNTAGT. This CDR3 is 14 amino acids long. CDR3 nucleotides: TGTGCCAGCAGTGAATCGGTCTTTGATTCACCCCTCCACTTT. This encodes CASSESVFDSPLHF.

The chain uses TRBV7-9 and TRBJ1-1; 7 bases map to TRBD1. CDR1 is SEHNR and CDR2 is FQNEAQ in the germline V gene (reference sequence). The CDR3 is 14 amino acids. J was trimmed by 4 bases and V by 6 bases; bases with no gene match: 8. CDR3 in amino acids: CASSITGVATEAFF. The DNA for the CDR3 is TGTGCCAGCAGTATTACAGGGGTTGCCACTGAAGCTTTCTTT.

The rearrangement joins TRBV9 to TRBJ1-6; weak D call: TRBD1 (5 bases). Germline values: CDR1 SGDLS, CDR2 YYNGEE. V was pared by 4 bases and J by 8 bases, with 19 bases between. This CDR3 has 16 amino acids. The CDR3 DNA reads as TGTGCCAGCAGCCCCCGATCGGGGGTTTATGATTCACCCCTCCACTTT. Amino acids: CASSPRSGVYDSPLHF.

The V gene is TRBV7-8, the J gene TRBJ1-1; a weak D match, TRBD1 (5 bases). Germline assignment: CDR1 SGHVS and CDR2 FQNEAQ. The CDR3 consists of 14 residues. Trimming shortened V by 1 base and J by 1 base, and 7 bases separated the two germline ends. Here the CDR3 DNA reads TGTGCCAGCAGCTTAGGGGGGGAGAACACTGAAGCTTTCTTT. It is translated as CASSLGGENTEAFF.

CDR3 nucleotides: TGCGCCAGCAGCGGGGCAGGCTTCGGGCCTGAAGCTTTCTTT. Protein sequence: CASSGAGFGPEAFF. The J gene is TRBJ1-1, the V gene TRBV5-1; possibly TRBD1 for D (5 bases). CDR3 length equals 14 residues. Germline lookup yields CDR1 SGHRS and CDR2 YFSETQ. Trimming removed 4 bases at V and 6 bases at J, with 16 bases between.

Here the CDR3 reads CASSYTHTLQGANTEAFF. The DNA for the CDR3 is TGTGCCAGCAGCTATACGCATACCCTACAGGGGGCGAACACTGAAGCTTTCTTT. The gene calls are TRBV7-9 and TRBJ1-1; 9 nucleotides agree with TRBD1. The CDR3 totals 18 residues. Per germline, CDR1 SEHNR and CDR2 FQNEAQ (reference sequence). The V and J ends lost 4 bases and 1 base, in that order; junction bases with no gene match: 13.

This sequence joins TRBV6-5 and TRBJ1-5; 8 positions agree with TRBD1. Germline V gives CDR1 MNHEY, CDR2 SVGAGI. CDR3 length: 14 amino acids. Unmatched junction bases numbered 2, after V lost 0 bases and J lost 7 bases. CDR3 in amino acids: CASSYSTGVQPQHF. As DNA, the CDR3 is TGTGCCAGCAGTTACTCGACAGGGGTACAGCCCCAGCATTTT.

CDR3 region: CASSFPGSGANVLTF. Here the CDR3 DNA reads TGTGCCAGCAGTTTCCCGGGGTCTGGGGCCAACGTCCTGACTTTC. The rearrangement uses TRBV28 and TRBJ2-6; D is possibly TRBD2 (5 bases). CDR3 length: 15 amino acids. Germline lookup yields CDR1 MDHEN and CDR2 SYDVKM. The V gene lost 3 bases and the J gene lost 1 base, with 7 bases spanning the gap.

The chain recombines TRBV9 with TRBJ1-1, with 9 nucleotides matching TRBD1. V lost 2 bases and J lost 6; bases outside the gene matches: 8. CDR1 and CDR2 from the germline V gene are SGDLS and YYNGEE. The CDR3 is 15 residues long. The DNA for the CDR3 is TGTGCCAGCAGCGTGGGGGGGACAGGGACGCCTGAAGCTTTCTTT. It encodes CASSVGGTGTPEAFF.

This chain uses TRBV12-3 or TRBV12-4 with TRBJ1-4; D is unclear. Trimming pared 8 bases from V and 8 bases from J, leaving 12 bases between. This CDR3 comprises 12 residues. The CDR3 is CASADRGEKLFF. For the CDR3, the DNA is TGTGCCAGCGCTGACCGGGGAGAAAAACTGTTTTTT.

This clone occurred once. In DNA, the CDR3 is TGTGCCAGCAGCCCACTACGGGAGAGGCCTGGCTACACCTTC. Amino acid sequence: CASSPLRERPGYTF. The gene calls are TRBV11-1 and TRBJ1-2; D is ambiguous. The CDR3 has 14 residues. Trimming pared 5 bases from V and 7 bases from J, leaving 17 bases between. Germline lookup yields CDR1 SGHAT and CDR2 FQDESV (reference sequence).